This entry is about one T cell receptor beta chain. The table lists this clonotype with a few counts. Its target antigen remains unknown. The input lacks base qualities; no much larger clone sits a single base away. Trimming removed 3 bases from V and 5 bases from J, leaving 8 bases between the germline ends. CDR1 and CDR2 are read off the germline V gene (reference sequence) as DFQATT and SNEGSKA. From cysteine to phenylalanine, the CDR3 is 12 amino acids long. Only CDR3 DNA remains: 36 bases, in frame from the first base. The receptor library was made with 5' RACE. Data came from an Illumina HiSeq 2500. A second PCR of about 7 to 12 cycles was run with a J-beta primer mix and a sample-barcoded 5' primer. A unique molecular identifier was introduced onto each TCR beta cDNA molecule by a template-switch 5' adaptor carrying 12 random nucleotides. Each sample yielded at least 2.5 million CDR3-containing paired-end reads. The Mint cDNA synthesis kit, primed by a TRBC-specific oligonucleotide, was used to synthesize first-strand cDNA from all RNA. After uracil-DNA glycosylase treatment, a first 18-cycle PCR used universal primers M1SS and BC2_uni_R on all cDNA. As for how the authors treated the data: Each sample was normalized by randomly selecting 1 million high-quality reads, each carrying a distinct molecular identifier. Reads sharing molecular identifiers were discarded rather than binned into consensus sequences. MiTCR, with a Q25 quality threshold and the strictest error-elimination algorithm, was used for CDR3 identification, clonotype clustering and error correction. A nonparametric unseen species model with Euler transformation was used to estimate lower-bound total TCR beta diversity. Using fastp at Q25 and MiXCR, TCRdb reprocessed the public reads and kept productive beta chains. Every CDR3 protein is listed once, alongside the most common genes and DNA of its rows. The V and J calls shown here were made by TCRdb, not taken from the authors' results. A total of some 550,000 distinct CDR3 sequences appear in this sample, 47% of them only once. Together, the top ten hold just under 25% of the sample.

These data belong to a study of blood T cells in healthy people across ages (dated by TCRdb to the mid-2010s). General notes on the study: Template switching captured roughly one uniquely barcoded TCR beta cDNA molecule per two T cells in model experiments. Using deep sequencing normalized with unique cDNA molecular identifiers, the study measured how TCR beta repertoire diversity changes with age. Four age groups were formed from the donors: young (average 16 years), middle-aged (around 40), aged (about 62) and long-lived (more than 75). To avoid experimental bias, donors of different ages were spread randomly across the sequencing lanes. For two donors (one aged 18 to 30 and one aged 80 or older), the study analyzed two additional independent replicas of 1 million unique cDNA reads from the same blood draw. Broad study findings and their caveats: Estimates of total diversity from one million sequenced T cells were regarded as lower bounds and underestimates. A strong correlation was found between observed TCR beta diversity and the percentage of naive T cells measured by flow cytometry. Compared with the aged group, more naive CD4+ T cells, fewer expanded clones and increased TCR diversity were shown by the long-lived group, suggesting age selection. Because donor CMV infection status was unknown, age-related changes in expanded clonotypes were potentially confounded. Because profiling used bulk unsorted PBMCs, naive and antigen-experienced compartments could not be compared conclusively. As age increased, observed TCR beta diversity per million T cells dropped in a roughly linear way, and a significant reduction was already evident by age 40.

The donors were around 39 Caucasian individuals from Russia, aged 6 to 90 years, who were systemically healthy. Each donor gave 8 to 10 milliliters of peripheral blood, drawn into EDTA-treated Vacutainer tubes. PBMCs were isolated by Ficoll-Paque density-gradient centrifugation, with at least 6.5 million obtained per sample. Trizol reagent was used to extract total RNA from PBMCs, with at least 6 micrograms per sample. For every donor, an aliquot of PBMCs went through flow cytometry to measure the percentages of naive CD45RAhigh/CD27high T cells. The chain is encoded by TRBV20-1 joined to TRBJ2-1, with the D segment identity uncertain. The sample consisted of blood. The clonotype was recovered from a man at least 80 years old in good health. The CDR3 here reads CSARFLDNEQFF. The bases are TGCAGTGCTAGGTTCTTAGACAATGAGCAGTTCTTC.